These 13 T cell receptor beta chains share one sample of origin, sequenced in a study of blood T cell repertoires in COVID-19. The assay was immunoSEQ multiplex PCR, and TCRdb's table has in-frame clones only and misses some. The data contain about 50,000 clones, about nine tenths of them singletons. Sequencing used peripheral blood. These receptors were taken from a human donor in a cohort sampled during active COVID-19.

This clone appeared once. The CDR3 loop is CAWRGSNSERETQYF. The CDR3 DNA sequence: TGTGCCTGGAGAGGGAGTAATTCGGAAAGAGAGACCCAGTACTTC. The V call is TRBV30, the J call TRBJ2-5; perhaps TRBD2 as D (5 bases). The CDR3 is made up of 15 amino acids. In germline, CDR1 is GTSNPN, CDR2 SVGIG (reference sequence). V lost 3 bases, J lost 4 bases, and 18 bases lay in between.

Only a few counts were recorded for this clone. The CDR3: CASSERGWELYEQYF. CDR3 DNA: TGTGCCAGCAGTGAAAGGGGATGGGAACTCTACGAGCAGTACTTC. This chain joins TRBV2 and TRBJ2-7, with D possibly being TRBD1 (5 bases). The CDR3 loop spans 15 amino acids. Trimming removed 2 bases at V and 3 bases at J, with 14 bases between. From germline, CDR1 is SNHLY and CDR2 FYNNEI.

The chain recombines TRBV2 with TRBJ2-3, with 15 positions matching TRBD2. Trimming removed 9 bases from V and 3 bases from J; junction bases left unmatched: 4. The CDR3 extends over 15 amino acids. CDR1 is SNHLY, CDR2 FYNNEI, per germline. The DNA of the CDR3 is TGTGCCAGGGGACTAGCGGGGGGATCAACAGATACGCAGTATTTT. Its protein is CARGLAGGSTDTQYF. The full variable domain, its missing parts supplied by reference TRBV2 and TRBJ2-3, is EPEVTQTPSHQVTQMGQEVILRCVPISNHLYFYWYRQILGQKVEFLVSFYNNEISEKSEIFDDQFSVERPDGSNFTLKIRSTKLEDSAMYFCARGLAGGSTDTQYFGPGTRLTVL.

The rearrangement uses TRBV7-8 and TRBJ1-1, with 8 positions matching TRBD1. CDR3 length equals 17 residues. V was pared by 3 bases and J by 1 base, with 10 bases of the junction left unmatched. Germline V gene data show CDR1 as SGHVS and CDR2 as FQNEAQ. CDR3 in amino acids: CASSFTGGSLTNTEAFF. CDR3 DNA: TGTGCCAGCAGCTTCACAGGGGGGAGTTTGACGAACACTGAAGCTTTCTTT.

As concerns this clone: Other DNA sequences of this sample code for an identical CDR3. The rearrangement uses TRBV12-3 or TRBV12-4 and TRBJ2-7; 9 positions agree with TRBD1. The CDR3 runs 13 residues. V was clipped by 8 bases and J by 4 bases; unmatched bases: 6. The CDR3 spells CASSPGQGYEQYF. CDR3 in DNA: TGTGCCAGCTCCCCGGGACAGGGATACGAGCAGTACTTC.

The rearrangement uses TRBV6-5 and TRBJ1-2; D is uncertain. V was cut by 4 bases and J by 1 base, with 7 bases left in between. The CDR3 length is 13 residues. Germline CDR1 and CDR2: MNHEY and SVGAGI. The CDR3 region has the DNA TGTGCCAGCAGTTCCGAGATTAACTATGGCTACACCTTC. Translation gives CASSSEINYGYTF.

The chain couples TRBV25-1 to TRBJ1-1; D might be TRBD1 (5 bases). The ends were cut back, 1 base at V and 3 bases at J, with 6 bases in the middle. The CDR3 sequence is 13 residues long. Germline V gives CDR1 MGHDK, CDR2 SYGVNS. In DNA form, the CDR3 reads TGTGCCAGCAGTGAATTAGGGGACACTGAAGCTTTCTTT. Encoded protein: CASSELGDTEAFF. The variable domain in full, completed from reference TRBV25-1 and TRBJ1-1, reads EADIYQTPRYLVIGTGKKITLECSQTMGHDKMYWYQQDPGMELHLIHYSYGVNSTEKGDLSSESTVSRIRTEHFPLTLESARPSHTSQYLCASSELGDTEAFFGQGTRLTVV.

The rearrangement links TRBV29-1 to TRBJ2-7; the D gene is possibly TRBD1 (5 bases). The CDR3 runs 14 residues. The germline V gene has CDR1 SQVTM and CDR2 ANQGSEA. V was trimmed by 4 bases and J by 2 bases, leaving 15 bases between them. This CDR3 reads CSVGGQGNTYEQYF. CDR3 coding DNA: TGCAGCGTTGGGGGCCAGGGTAATACCTACGAGCAGTACTTC.

The CDR3: CASGFLSSGSREQYF. The CDR3 region has the DNA TGTGCCAGCGGATTCCTGTCTAGCGGGAGTCGAGAGCAGTACTTC. The J gene is TRBJ2-7, the V gene TRBV27, with 10 bases that match TRBD2. The CDR3 runs 15 residues. Germline V gene lookup returns CDR1 MNHEY and CDR2 SMNVEV (reference sequence). V lost 8 bases to trimming and J lost 7 bases; unmatched junction nucleotides: 14.

This clone has only a few counts. The rearrangement joins TRBV4-3 to TRBJ1-2, with 8 nucleotides matching TRBD1. J lost 1 base, V lost 1 base, and 2 bases had no gene match. Germline CDR1 is LGHNA and CDR2 is YSLEER. The CDR3 has 15 amino acids. CDR3 DNA sequence: TGCGCCAGCAGCCAAGGGACAGGGATTAACTATGGCTACACCTTC. Translating gives CASSQGTGINYGYTF.

V and J are TRBV14 and TRBJ1-1; possible D gene TRBD1, 6 bases. The germline V gene has CDR1 SGHDN and CDR2 FVKESK. The CDR3 loop spans 15 amino acids. Trimming shortened V by 0 bases and J by 1 base, and 9 bases separated the two germline ends. CDR3 region: CASSQEGGWNTEAFF. The CDR3 nucleotides are TGTGCCAGCAGCCAAGAAGGGGGATGGAACACTGAAGCTTTCTTT.

This sequence joins TRBV28 and TRBJ2-7, with D maybe TRBD1 (6 bases). This CDR3 has 13 residues. Looked up from germline, CDR1 is MDHEN and CDR2 is SYDVKM. V lost 8 bases, J lost 5 bases, and 16 bases lay in between. This CDR3 reads CASCSEDRDEQYF. CDR3 coding DNA: TGTGCCAGCTGTTCCGAGGACAGAGACGAGCAGTACTTC.

CDR3 bases: TGTGCCAGCAGCCTTGGGACAGGGGGCGGGGGTGAGCAGTTCTTC. Translation: CASSLGTGGGGEQFF. The rearrangement links TRBV7-6 to TRBJ2-1; 12 bases align to TRBD1. V gave up 5 bases and J gave up 9 bases; unmatched junction bases: 8. Germline V gene data show CDR1 as SGHVS and CDR2 as FNYEAQ. This CDR3 comprises 15 residues.